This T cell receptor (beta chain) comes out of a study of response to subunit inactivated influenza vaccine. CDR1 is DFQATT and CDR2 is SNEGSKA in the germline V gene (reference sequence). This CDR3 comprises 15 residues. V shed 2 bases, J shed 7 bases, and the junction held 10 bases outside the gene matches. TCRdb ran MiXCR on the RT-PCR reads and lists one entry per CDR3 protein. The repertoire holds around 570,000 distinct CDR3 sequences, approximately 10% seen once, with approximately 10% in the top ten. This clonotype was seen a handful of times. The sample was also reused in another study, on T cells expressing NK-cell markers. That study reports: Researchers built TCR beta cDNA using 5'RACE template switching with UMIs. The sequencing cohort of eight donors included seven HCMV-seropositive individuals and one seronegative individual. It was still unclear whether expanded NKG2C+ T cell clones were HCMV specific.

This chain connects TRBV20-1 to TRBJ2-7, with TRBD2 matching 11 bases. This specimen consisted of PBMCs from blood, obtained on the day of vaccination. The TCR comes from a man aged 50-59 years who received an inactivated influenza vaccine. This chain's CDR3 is CSARPPTSGSREQYF. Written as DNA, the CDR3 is TGCAGTGCTAGACCCCCAACTAGCGGGAGTCGGGAGCAGTACTTC.